What follows are 2 T cell receptor beta chains derived from one specimen sequenced in a study of type 1 regulatory T cells. TCRdb re-called the reads through MiXCR, storing one row per CDR3 protein. The sample has 60,000 to 80,000 distinct CDR3 sequences, approximately 64% seen once; the top ten hold about 7.3%. Antigens of these TCRs are unknown. Sequenced: cultured T cells, either the whole culture or a sorted T cell fraction (not recorded which). Specified subset: Tr1-enriched cell product generated in vitro against host alloantigens. The receptors stem from a human donor in good health.

This clonotype was counted only a few times. The chain couples TRBV7-2 to TRBJ2-7; TRBD2 matches at 7 bases. J lost 6 bases, V lost 5 bases, and 7 bases had no gene match. The CDR3 sequence is 13 residues long. Germline loops: CDR1 SGHTA, CDR2 FQGNSA. The CDR3 protein is CASSPTGRAEQYF. The CDR3 DNA sequence: TGTGCCAGCAGCCCGACGGGGAGGGCCGAGCAGTACTTC.

This chain uses TRBV12-3 or TRBV12-4 with TRBJ2-7; D is uncertain. CDR3 length equals 17 residues. With 5 bases removed from V and 4 bases from J, the gap between germline ends came to 24 bases. CDR3 nucleotide sequence: TGTGCCAGCAGTCCCCCCTCGGAACTCTTAGGCGATTACGAGCAGTACTTC. As protein: CASSPPSELLGDYEQYF.